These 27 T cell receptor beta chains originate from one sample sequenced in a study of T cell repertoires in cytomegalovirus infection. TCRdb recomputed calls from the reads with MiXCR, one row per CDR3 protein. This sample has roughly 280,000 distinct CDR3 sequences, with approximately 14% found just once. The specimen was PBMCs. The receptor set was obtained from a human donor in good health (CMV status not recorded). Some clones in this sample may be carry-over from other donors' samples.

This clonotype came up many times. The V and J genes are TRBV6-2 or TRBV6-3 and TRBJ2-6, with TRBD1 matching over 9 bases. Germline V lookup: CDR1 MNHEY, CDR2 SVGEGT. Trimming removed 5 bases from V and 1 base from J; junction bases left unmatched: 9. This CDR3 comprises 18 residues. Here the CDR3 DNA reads TGTGCCAGCAGTAACATCGGGACAGGGACTTCTGGGGCCAACGTCCTGACTTTC. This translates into CASSNIGTGTSGANVLTF.

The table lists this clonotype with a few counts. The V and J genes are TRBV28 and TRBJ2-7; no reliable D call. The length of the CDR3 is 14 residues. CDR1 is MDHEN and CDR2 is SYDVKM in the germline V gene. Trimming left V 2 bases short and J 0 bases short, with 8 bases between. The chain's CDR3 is CASSLTAFSYEQYF. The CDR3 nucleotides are TGTGCCAGCAGTTTAACAGCTTTCTCCTACGAGCAGTACTTC.

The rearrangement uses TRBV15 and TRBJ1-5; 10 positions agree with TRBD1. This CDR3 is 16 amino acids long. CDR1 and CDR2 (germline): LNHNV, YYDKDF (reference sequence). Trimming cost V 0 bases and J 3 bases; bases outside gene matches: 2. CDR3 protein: CATSRERQGANQPQHF. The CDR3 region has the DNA TGTGCCACCAGCAGAGAGAGACAGGGGGCCAATCAGCCCCAGCATTTT.

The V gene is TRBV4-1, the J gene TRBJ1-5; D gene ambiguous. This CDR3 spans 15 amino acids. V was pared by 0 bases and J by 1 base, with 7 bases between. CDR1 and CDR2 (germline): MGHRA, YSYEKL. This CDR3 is CASSQELGSNQPQHF. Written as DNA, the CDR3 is TGCGCCAGCAGCCAAGAATTAGGCAGCAATCAGCCCCAGCATTTT.

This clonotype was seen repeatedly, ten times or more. The CDR3 is CASSLVAHGFYQETQYF. The CDR3 DNA is TGTGCCAGCAGCTTAGTGGCTCACGGATTTTACCAAGAGACCCAGTACTTC. The V call is TRBV7-9, the J call TRBJ2-5; D unclear. CDR3 length equals 17 residues. CDR1 and CDR2 from the germline V gene are SEHNR and FQNEAQ (reference sequence). V lost 1 base and J 0 bases, leaving 15 bases between the germline ends.

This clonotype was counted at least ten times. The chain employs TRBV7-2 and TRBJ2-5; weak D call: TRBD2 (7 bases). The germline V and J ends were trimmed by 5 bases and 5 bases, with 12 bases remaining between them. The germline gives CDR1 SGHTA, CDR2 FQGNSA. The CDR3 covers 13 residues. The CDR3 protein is CASSRGAGETQYF. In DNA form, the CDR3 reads TGTGCCAGCAGCCGGGGGGCGGGCGAGACCCAGTACTTC.

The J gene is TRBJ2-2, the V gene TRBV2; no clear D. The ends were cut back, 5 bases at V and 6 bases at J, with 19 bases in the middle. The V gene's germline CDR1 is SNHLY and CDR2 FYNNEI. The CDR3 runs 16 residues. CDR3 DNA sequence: TGTGCCAGCAGTCCACCGACGGCTAGGAATGCCGGGGAGCTGTTTTTT. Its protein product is CASSPPTARNAGELFF.

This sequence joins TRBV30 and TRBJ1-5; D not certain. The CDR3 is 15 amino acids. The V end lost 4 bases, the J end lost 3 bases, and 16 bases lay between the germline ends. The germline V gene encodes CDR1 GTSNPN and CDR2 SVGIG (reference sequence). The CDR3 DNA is TGTGCCTGGACAGGCAACCTATTTGACAATCAGCCCCAGCATTTT. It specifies CAWTGNLFDNQPQHF.

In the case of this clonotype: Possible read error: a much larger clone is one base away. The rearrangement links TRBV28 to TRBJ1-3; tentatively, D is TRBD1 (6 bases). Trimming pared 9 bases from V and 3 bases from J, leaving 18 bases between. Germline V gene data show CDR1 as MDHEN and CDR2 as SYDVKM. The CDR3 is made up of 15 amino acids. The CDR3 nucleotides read TGTGCCAGGATCGAATGGGGGCAGGGTGGAAACACCATATATTTT. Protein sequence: CARIEWGQGGNTIYF.

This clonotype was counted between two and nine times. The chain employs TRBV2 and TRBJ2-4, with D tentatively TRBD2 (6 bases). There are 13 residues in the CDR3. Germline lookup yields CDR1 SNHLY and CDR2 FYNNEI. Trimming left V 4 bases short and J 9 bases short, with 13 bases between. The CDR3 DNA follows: TGTGCCAGCAGTGGAACAGTGGAGGGCATTCAGTACTTC. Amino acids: CASSGTVEGIQYF.

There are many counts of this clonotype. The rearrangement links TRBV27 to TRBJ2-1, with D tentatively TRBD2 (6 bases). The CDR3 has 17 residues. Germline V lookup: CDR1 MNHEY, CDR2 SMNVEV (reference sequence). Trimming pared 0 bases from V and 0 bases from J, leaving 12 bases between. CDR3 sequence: CASSLSFPGSSYNEQFF. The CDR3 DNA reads TGTGCCAGCAGTTTATCGTTCCCCGGGAGCTCCTACAATGAGCAGTTCTTC.

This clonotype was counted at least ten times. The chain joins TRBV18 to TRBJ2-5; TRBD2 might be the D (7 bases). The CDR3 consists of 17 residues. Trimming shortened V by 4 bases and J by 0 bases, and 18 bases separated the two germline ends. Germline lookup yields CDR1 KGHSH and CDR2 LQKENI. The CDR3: CASSLFNAGAYQETQYF. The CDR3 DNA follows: TGTGCCAGCTCACTATTCAACGCGGGGGCGTACCAAGAGACCCAGTACTTC.

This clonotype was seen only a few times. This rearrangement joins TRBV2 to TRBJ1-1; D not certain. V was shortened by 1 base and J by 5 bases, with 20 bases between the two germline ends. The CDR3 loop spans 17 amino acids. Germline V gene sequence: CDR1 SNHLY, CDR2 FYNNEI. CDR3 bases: TGTGCCAGCAGTGAAGGGCTGAGCGTCGGTCAAGGTACTGAAGCTTTCTTT. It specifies CASSEGLSVGQGTEAFF. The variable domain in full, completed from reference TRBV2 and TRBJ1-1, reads EPEVTQTPSHQVTQMGQEVILRCVPISNHLYFYWYRQILGQKVEFLVSFYNNEISEKSEIFDDQFSVERPDGSNFTLKIRSTKLEDSAMYFCASSEGLSVGQGTEAFFGQGTRLTVV.

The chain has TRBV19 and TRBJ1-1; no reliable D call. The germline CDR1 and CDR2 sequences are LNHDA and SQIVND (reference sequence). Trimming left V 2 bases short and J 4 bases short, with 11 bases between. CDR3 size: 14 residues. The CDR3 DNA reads TGTGCCAGTAGTATATTAGGGTTCGCCACTGAAGCTTTCTTT. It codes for CASSILGFATEAFF.

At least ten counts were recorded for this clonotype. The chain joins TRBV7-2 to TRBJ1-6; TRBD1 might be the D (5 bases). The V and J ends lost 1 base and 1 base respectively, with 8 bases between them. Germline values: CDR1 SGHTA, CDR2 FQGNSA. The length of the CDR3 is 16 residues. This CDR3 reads CASSLVGGSYNSPLHF. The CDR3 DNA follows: TGTGCCAGCAGCTTAGTCGGGGGGTCCTATAATTCACCCCTCCACTTT.

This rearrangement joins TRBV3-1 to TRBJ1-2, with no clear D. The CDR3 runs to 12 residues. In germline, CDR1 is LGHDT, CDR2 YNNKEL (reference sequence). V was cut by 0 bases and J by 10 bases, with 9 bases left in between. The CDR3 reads CASSQDAQYYTF. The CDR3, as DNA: TGTGCCAGCAGCCAAGATGCACAGTACTACACCTTC.

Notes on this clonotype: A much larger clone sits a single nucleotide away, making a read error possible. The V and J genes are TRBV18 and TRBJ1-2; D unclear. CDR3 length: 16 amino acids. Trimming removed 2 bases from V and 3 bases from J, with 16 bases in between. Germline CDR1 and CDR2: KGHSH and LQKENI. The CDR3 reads CASSPSLTPVDYGYTF. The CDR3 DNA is TGTGCCAGCTCACCATCGTTAACGCCTGTTGACTATGGCTACACCTTC.

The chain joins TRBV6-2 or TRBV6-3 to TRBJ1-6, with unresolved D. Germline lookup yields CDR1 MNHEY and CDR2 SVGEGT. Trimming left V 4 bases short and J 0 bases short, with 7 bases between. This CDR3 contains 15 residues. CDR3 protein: CASSSPSSYNSPLHF. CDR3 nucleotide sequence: TGTGCCAGCAGTTCTCCAAGCTCCTATAATTCACCCCTCCACTTT.

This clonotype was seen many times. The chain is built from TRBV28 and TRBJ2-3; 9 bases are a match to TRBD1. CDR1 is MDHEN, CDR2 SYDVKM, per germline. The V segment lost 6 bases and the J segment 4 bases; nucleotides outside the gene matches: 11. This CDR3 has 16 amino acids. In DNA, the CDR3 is TGTGCCAGCAGCCAACCGGGACAGGGATGGGCAGATACGCAGTATTTT. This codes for CASSQPGQGWADTQYF.

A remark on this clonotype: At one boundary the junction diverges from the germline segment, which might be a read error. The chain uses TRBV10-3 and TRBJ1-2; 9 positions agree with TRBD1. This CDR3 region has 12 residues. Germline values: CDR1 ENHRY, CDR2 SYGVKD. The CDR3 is CASTGGGYGYNF. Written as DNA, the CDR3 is TGTGCCAGCACAGGGGGCGGCTATGGCTACAACTTC.

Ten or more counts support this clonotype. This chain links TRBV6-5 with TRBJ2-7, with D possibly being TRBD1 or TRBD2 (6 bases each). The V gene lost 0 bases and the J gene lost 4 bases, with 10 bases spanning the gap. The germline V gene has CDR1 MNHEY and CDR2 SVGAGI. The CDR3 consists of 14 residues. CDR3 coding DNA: TGTGCCAGCAGTTACTCGGGGGGCAGGTACGAGCAGTACTTC. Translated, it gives CASSYSGGRYEQYF.

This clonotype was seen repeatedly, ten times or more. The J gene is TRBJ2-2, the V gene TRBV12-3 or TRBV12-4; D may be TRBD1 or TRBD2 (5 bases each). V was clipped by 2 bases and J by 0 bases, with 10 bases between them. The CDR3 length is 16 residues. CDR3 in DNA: TGTGCCAGCAGTTTAAGGGACCCTGCGAACACCGGGGAGCTGTTTTTT. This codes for CASSLRDPANTGELFF.

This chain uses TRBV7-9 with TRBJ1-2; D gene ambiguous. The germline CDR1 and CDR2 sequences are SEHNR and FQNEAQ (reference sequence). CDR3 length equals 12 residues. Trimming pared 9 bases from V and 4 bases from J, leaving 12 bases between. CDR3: CASTAEGYGYTF. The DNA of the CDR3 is TGTGCCAGTACTGCAGAGGGCTATGGCTACACCTTC. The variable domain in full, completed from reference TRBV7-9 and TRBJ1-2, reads DTGVSQNPRHKITKRGQNVTFRCDPISEHNRLYWYRQTLGQGPEFLTYFQNEAQLEKSRLLSDRFSAERPKGSFSTLEIQRTEQGDSAMYLCASTAEGYGYTFGSGTRLTVV.

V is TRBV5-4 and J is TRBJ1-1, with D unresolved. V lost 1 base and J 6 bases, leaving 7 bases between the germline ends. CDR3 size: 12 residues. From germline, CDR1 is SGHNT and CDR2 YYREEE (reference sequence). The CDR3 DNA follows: TGTGCCAGCAGCTTGTTGGCAGCTGAAGCTTTCTTT. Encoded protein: CASSLLAAEAFF.

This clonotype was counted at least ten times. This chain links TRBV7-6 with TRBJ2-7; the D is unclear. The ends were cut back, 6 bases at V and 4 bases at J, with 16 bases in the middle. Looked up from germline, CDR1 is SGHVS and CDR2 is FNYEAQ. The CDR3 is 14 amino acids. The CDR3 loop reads CASSPPNQLYEQYF. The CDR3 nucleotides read TGTGCCAGCAGTCCGCCAAATCAGTTATACGAGCAGTACTTC.

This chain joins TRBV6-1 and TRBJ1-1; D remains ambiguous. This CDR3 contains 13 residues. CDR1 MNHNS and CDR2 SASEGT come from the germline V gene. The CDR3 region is CASHHRANTEAFF. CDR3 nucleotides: TGTGCTTCACACCACCGGGCGAACACTGAAGCTTTCTTT.

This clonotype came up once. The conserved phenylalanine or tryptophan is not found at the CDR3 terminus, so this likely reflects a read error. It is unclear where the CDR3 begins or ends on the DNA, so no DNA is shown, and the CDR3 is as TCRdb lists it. CDR3: CASSQEGTSQCV. J is TRBJ2-5 and V is TRBV3-1; the D call of TRBD1 is as the table states it, not checked on the DNA. The CDR3 extends over 12 residues, inclusive of both ends. Germline V gene data show CDR1 as LGHDT and CDR2 as YNNKEL (reference sequence).